The rows below give T cell receptor beta chains drawn from one sample of a study of cytomegalovirus exposure and HLA in healthy donors. TCRdb's table, derived via immunoSEQ multiplex PCR, lists solely in-frame clones and lacks some. The sample carries about 200,000 clones, around four fifths recorded once. Material for sequencing was PBMCs. The receptors come from a woman between 18 and 30 years old in good health and CMV-seronegative. The CDR3 runs from the conserved cysteine through the conserved F or W. A D gene is named only where the DNA matches it firmly. A row's size may be missing; if present it is once, few, many or a size class.

J gene: TRBJ1-1
D gene: .
clone size: .
V gene: TRBV4-1
CDR3 protein: CASSQVGQERLGTEAFF
CDR3 DNA: TGCGCCAGCAGCCAAGTGGGGCAGGAGCGATTGGGCACTGAAGCTTTCTTT

J gene: TRBJ2-1
D gene: .
clone size: .
V gene: TRBV5-1
CDR3 protein: CASSHRDHLAGEQFF
CDR3 DNA: TGCGCCAGCAGCCACCGGGACCACTTGGCCGGGGAGCAGTTCTTC

J gene: TRBJ2-3
D gene: TRBD2
clone size: once
V gene: TRBV9
CDR3 protein: CASSVGRGGGSTDTQYF
CDR3 DNA: TGTGCCAGCAGCGTAGGAAGAGGCGGGGGGAGCACAGATACGCAGTATTTT

J gene: TRBJ1-5
D gene: .
clone size: .
V gene: TRBV6-1
CDR3 protein: CASSEFGHLNQPQHF
CDR3 DNA: TGTGCCAGCAGTGAATTCGGACACCTGAATCAGCCCCAGCATTTT

J gene: TRBJ2-1
D gene: TRBD1
clone size: .
V gene: TRBV7-9
CDR3 protein: CASSLGQGNNEQFF
CDR3 DNA: TGTGCCAGCAGCTTGGGACAGGGCAACAATGAGCAGTTCTTC

J gene: TRBJ1-5
D gene: TRBD1
clone size: .
V gene: TRBV5-8
CDR3 protein: CASSPDRGEPQHF
CDR3 DNA: TGTGCCAGCAGCCCGGACAGGGGAGAGCCCCAGCATTTT

J gene: TRBJ2-7
D gene: TRBD2
clone size: .
V gene: TRBV7-2
CDR3 protein: CASSPLAGGSYEQYF
CDR3 DNA: TGTGCCAGCAGCCCGCTAGCGGGTGGCTCCTACGAGCAGTACTTC

J gene: TRBJ2-7
D gene: TRBD1
clone size: .
V gene: TRBV19
CDR3 protein: CASSDRVGDEQYF
CDR3 DNA: TGTGCCAGTTCGGACAGGGTAGGTGACGAGCAGTACTTC

J gene: TRBJ1-1
D gene: .
clone size: .
V gene: TRBV15
CDR3 protein: CATSRDRTAHEAFF
CDR3 DNA: TGTGCCACCAGCAGAGATAGGACAGCACATGAAGCTTTCTTT

J gene: TRBJ1-5
D gene: .
clone size: .
V gene: TRBV14
CDR3 protein: CASSRGGGQPQHF
CDR3 DNA: TGTGCCAGCAGTCGAGGGGGAGGACAGCCCCAGCATTTT

J gene: TRBJ1-1
D gene: TRBD1
clone size: .
V gene: TRBV2
CDR3 protein: CASQRDRPNTEAFF
CDR3 DNA: TGTGCCAGCCAGAGGGACAGGCCGAACACTGAAGCTTTCTTT

J gene: TRBJ1-5
D gene: .
clone size: .
V gene: TRBV2
CDR3 protein: CASSDDHNQPQHF
CDR3 DNA: TGTGCCAGCAGTGATGATCATAATCAGCCCCAGCATTTT

J gene: TRBJ2-7
D gene: .
clone size: .
V gene: TRBV18
CDR3 protein: CASSPTGREQYF
CDR3 DNA: TGTGCCAGCTCACCGACGGGAAGGGAGCAGTACTTC

J gene: TRBJ2-3
D gene: .
clone size: medium-sized
V gene: TRBV2
CDR3 protein: CAYSLGGTQYF
CDR3 DNA: TGTGCGTACTCCCTAGGAGGTACGCAGTATTTT

J gene: TRBJ1-5
D gene: .
clone size: .
V gene: TRBV9
CDR3 protein: CASSVGTSNQPQHF
CDR3 DNA: TGTGCCAGCAGCGTGGGGACAAGCAATCAGCCCCAGCATTTT

J gene: TRBJ2-3
D gene: .
clone size: few
V gene: TRBV6-5
CDR3 protein: CASRLSPDTQYF
CDR3 DNA: TGTGCCAGCAGGCTTAGCCCAGATACGCAGTATTTT

J gene: TRBJ2-1
D gene: TRBD2
clone size: once
V gene: TRBV2
CDR3 protein: CASSEERGGLHEQFF
CDR3 DNA: TGTGCCAGCAGTGAAGAGCGGGGGGGCCTCCATGAGCAGTTCTTC

J gene: TRBJ2-1
D gene: .
clone size: .
V gene: TRBV27
CDR3 protein: CASSLGGREQFF
CDR3 DNA: TGTGCCAGCAGTTTGGGTGGGCGTGAGCAGTTCTTC

J gene: TRBJ1-2
D gene: .
clone size: .
V gene: TRBV6-1
CDR3 protein: CASSDPNYGYTF
CDR3 DNA: TGTGCCAGCAGTGATCCGAACTATGGCTACACCTTC

J gene: TRBJ2-1
D gene: .
clone size: few
V gene: TRBV6-5
CDR3 protein: CASSYLGARGDEQFF
CDR3 DNA: TGTGCCAGCAGTTACCTGGGGGCGCGGGGCGATGAGCAGTTCTTC

J gene: TRBJ2-3
D gene: .
clone size: .
V gene: TRBV5-1
CDR3 protein: CASSHGLASTDTQYF
CDR3 DNA: TGCGCCAGCAGCCACGGACTCGCCTCCACAGATACGCAGTATTTT

J gene: TRBJ1-1
D gene: .
clone size: .
V gene: TRBV29-1
CDR3 protein: CSVEVQGNTEAFF
CDR3 DNA: TGCAGCGTTGAGGTCCAGGGGAACACTGAAGCTTTCTTT

J gene: TRBJ1-6
D gene: .
clone size: .
V gene: TRBV30
CDR3 protein: CAWSPGSSSPLHF
CDR3 DNA: TGTGCCTGGTCCCCAGGGAGCAGTTCACCCCTCCACTTT

J gene: TRBJ2-3
D gene: TRBD2
clone size: .
V gene: TRBV6-6
CDR3 protein: CASSSGTSGITQYF
CDR3 DNA: TGTGCCAGCAGCTCCGGGACTAGCGGTATCACGCAGTATTTT

J gene: TRBJ1-2
D gene: .
clone size: .
V gene: TRBV5-6
CDR3 protein: CASSLALGNYGYTF
CDR3 DNA: TGTGCCAGCAGCTTAGCTCTGGGAAACTATGGCTACACCTTC

J gene: TRBJ1-2
D gene: .
clone size: .
V gene: TRBV5-4
CDR3 protein: CASSSPKEGVRYTF
CDR3 DNA: TGTGCCAGCAGCTCCCCGAAGGAGGGGGTGCGCTACACCTTC

J gene: TRBJ1-5
D gene: .
clone size: .
V gene: TRBV30
CDR3 protein: CAWDTGASPQHF
CDR3 DNA: TGTGCCTGGGACACGGGCGCAAGTCCCCAGCATTTT

J gene: TRBJ1-6
D gene: TRBD1
clone size: .
V gene: TRBV2
CDR3 protein: CASRGTGRGNSPLHF
CDR3 DNA: TGTGCCAGCAGGGGGACAGGGAGAGGAAATTCACCCCTCCACTTT

J gene: TRBJ2-5
D gene: .
clone size: .
V gene: TRBV5-1
CDR3 protein: CASRFGERETQYF
CDR3 DNA: TGCGCCAGCAGGTTTGGCGAGAGGGAGACCCAGTACTTC

J gene: TRBJ1-1
D gene: .
clone size: once
V gene: TRBV30
CDR3 protein: CAWSVLYNTEAFF
CDR3 DNA: TGTGCCTGGAGTGTACTTTATAACACTGAAGCTTTCTTT

J gene: TRBJ2-4
D gene: .
clone size: .
V gene: TRBV4-2
CDR3 protein: CASSQGRSPKNIQYF
CDR3 DNA: TGTGCCAGCAGCCAAGGTAGAAGCCCCAAAAACATTCAGTACTTC

J gene: TRBJ2-1
D gene: .
clone size: .
V gene: TRBV19
CDR3 protein: CASNQGPVGNEQFF
CDR3 DNA: TGTGCCAGTAATCAGGGGCCGGTTGGAAATGAGCAGTTCTTC

J gene: TRBJ2-1
D gene: TRBD1
clone size: .
V gene: TRBV25-1
CDR3 protein: CASSDSTGGAYNEQFF
CDR3 DNA: TGTGCCAGCAGTGATTCGACAGGGGGCGCCTACAATGAGCAGTTCTTC

J gene: TRBJ2-1
D gene: .
clone size: .
V gene: TRBV4-1
CDR3 protein: CASSQDLTGRLYNEQFF
CDR3 DNA: TGCGCCAGCAGCCAAGATCTGACGGGACGTCTCTACAATGAGCAGTTCTTC

J gene: TRBJ2-1
D gene: TRBD2
clone size: .
V gene: TRBV9
CDR3 protein: CASSETSGRLEQFF
CDR3 DNA: TGTGCCAGCAGCGAGACTAGCGGGAGATTAGAGCAGTTCTTC

J gene: TRBJ1-2
D gene: .
clone size: .
V gene: TRBV30
CDR3 protein: CAWSVQGPNYGYTF
CDR3 DNA: TGTGCCTGGAGTGTTCAGGGGCCTAACTATGGCTACACCTTC

J gene: TRBJ1-2
D gene: .
clone size: .
V gene: TRBV28
CDR3 protein: CASSLGGYGYTF
CDR3 DNA: TGTGCCAGCAGTCTCGGGGGCTATGGCTACACCTTC

J gene: TRBJ2-3
D gene: .
clone size: .
V gene: TRBV5-1
CDR3 protein: CASTPAGSTDTQYF
CDR3 DNA: TGCGCCAGCACCCCGGCCGGCAGCACAGATACGCAGTATTTT

J gene: TRBJ1-4
D gene: .
clone size: .
V gene: TRBV5-1
CDR3 protein: CASSLAEGRLEKLFF
CDR3 DNA: TGCGCCAGCAGCTTGGCGGAGGGGAGGCTTGAAAAACTGTTTTTT

J gene: TRBJ2-2
D gene: .
clone size: .
V gene: TRBV7-9
CDR3 protein: CASSSPGELFF
CDR3 DNA: TGTGCCAGCAGCTCTCCCGGGGAGCTGTTTTTT

J gene: TRBJ2-7
D gene: .
clone size: .
V gene: TRBV5-1
CDR3 protein: CASSLEDVNEQYF
CDR3 DNA: TGCGCCAGCAGCTTGGAGGACGTCAACGAGCAGTACTTC

J gene: TRBJ2-1
D gene: .
clone size: once
V gene: TRBV29-1
CDR3 protein: CSVYRIPNNEQFF
CDR3 DNA: TGCAGCGTTTACAGGATACCAAACAATGAGCAGTTCTTC

J gene: TRBJ2-5
D gene: .
clone size: .
V gene: TRBV4-1
CDR3 protein: CASSQVFGETQYF
CDR3 DNA: TGCGCCAGCAGCCAAGTATTTGGGGAGACCCAGTACTTC

J gene: TRBJ2-4
D gene: .
clone size: .
V gene: TRBV5-6
CDR3 protein: CASSLDVVRNIQYF
CDR3 DNA: TGTGCCAGCAGCTTGGATGTAGTGCGAAACATTCAGTACTTC

J gene: TRBJ1-2
D gene: .
clone size: .
V gene: TRBV19
CDR3 protein: CASSIPGSYGYTF
CDR3 DNA: TGTGCCAGTAGTATCCCGGGTTCCTATGGCTACACCTTC

J gene: TRBJ2-1
D gene: .
clone size: once
V gene: TRBV5-1
CDR3 protein: CASSGGSLGKLNEQFF
CDR3 DNA: TGCGCCAGCAGCGGGGGGTCCCTGGGGAAACTCAATGAGCAGTTCTTC

J gene: TRBJ1-6
D gene: .
clone size: .
V gene: TRBV20-1
CDR3 protein: CSARGTAQGF
CDR3 DNA: TGCAGTGCTAGGGGGACGGCACAGGGCTTT

J gene: TRBJ2-7
D gene: .
clone size: .
V gene: TRBV27
CDR3 protein: CASSPTMNGRRWYEQYF
CDR3 DNA: TGTGCCAGCAGTCCGACAATGAATGGGAGGAGGTGGTACGAGCAGTACTTC

J gene: TRBJ2-7
D gene: .
clone size: .
V gene: TRBV10-3
CDR3 protein: CAISESLVAEQYF
CDR3 DNA: TGTGCCATCAGTGAGTCCTTAGTTGCCGAGCAGTACTTC

J gene: TRBJ2-5
D gene: .
clone size: .
V gene: TRBV9
CDR3 protein: CASSSPGLRNGETQYF
CDR3 DNA: TGTGCCAGCAGCTCACCGGGCCTTAGGAATGGGGAGACCCAGTACTTC

J gene: TRBJ2-7
D gene: .
clone size: .
V gene: TRBV11-2
CDR3 protein: CASSPGGYEQYF
CDR3 DNA: TGTGCCAGCAGCCCCGGGGGCTACGAGCAGTACTTC